The clone carrying this T cell receptor (beta chain) was counted only a few times. PCR involved 60 Vbeta and 13 Jbeta primers. TCRdb's copy holds only in-frame clones and misses some; the assay was immunoSEQ multiplex PCR. The sample has some 150,000 clones; approximately 80% are singletons. The V and J ends lost 5 bases and 0 bases respectively, with 11 bases between them. CDR1 MDHEN and CDR2 SYDVKM come from the germline V gene. The CDR3 totals 15 residues. This record comes from a study of cytomegalovirus exposure and HLA in healthy donors. The sequence was obtained from a man younger than 45 in good health and CMV-seropositive. The sequenced sample consisted of PBMCs. The chain joins TRBV28 to TRBJ2-4, with a weak D call TRBD1 (5 bases). CDR3 in amino acids: CASSATGLAKNIQYF. DNA for the CDR3: TGTGCCAGCAGTGCAACAGGTTTAGCCAAAAACATTCAGTACTTC.